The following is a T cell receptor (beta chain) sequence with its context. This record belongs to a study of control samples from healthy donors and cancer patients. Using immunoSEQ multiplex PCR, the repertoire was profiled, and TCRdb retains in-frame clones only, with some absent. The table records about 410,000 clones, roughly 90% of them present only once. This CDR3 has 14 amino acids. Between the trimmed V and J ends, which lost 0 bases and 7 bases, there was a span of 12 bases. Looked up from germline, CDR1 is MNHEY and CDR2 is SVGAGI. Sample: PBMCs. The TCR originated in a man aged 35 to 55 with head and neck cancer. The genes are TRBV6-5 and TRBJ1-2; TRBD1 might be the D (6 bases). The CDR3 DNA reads TGTGCCAGCAGTTACTCGCCACAGGGTTCTGGCTACACCTTC. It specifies CASSYSPQGSGYTF.